The 28 T cell receptor beta chains in this list originate from one sample, sequenced in a study of cytomegalovirus exposure and HLA in healthy donors. The PCR employed 60 Vbeta primers together with 13 Jbeta primers. The method was immunoSEQ multiplex PCR; TCRdb's version includes in-frame clones alone and lacks a portion of them. The profile shows around 120,000 clones, 80% to 90% of them singletons. Sequenced sample: PBMCs. Receptors originate from a middle-aged woman in good health and CMV-seropositive.

The J gene is TRBJ1-2, the V gene TRBV21-1; the DNA was not compared with TRBD1, the D call given in the table. TRBV21-1 is a documented pseudogene. The CDR3 has 19 residues. This CDR3 is CASSKGAGSYQKSNYGYTF. CDR3 sequence (DNA): TGTGCCAGCAGCAAAGGTGCAGGGTCATACCAAAAATCTAACTATGGCTACACCTTC.

The chain has TRBV21-1 and TRBJ1-2; TRBD1 is the table's D call and was not checked against the DNA. TRBV21-1 has pseudogene status. This CDR3 has 15 amino acids. The CDR3 DNA is TGTGCCAGCAGCAAAGGGACAGGTGAGGGGTATGGCTACACCTTC. Translation: CASSKGTGEGYGYTF.

For this clone: This sample includes further DNA sequences coding for the same CDR3. V gene TRBV9 combines with J gene TRBJ2-5; TRBD2 aligns across 7 bases. The CDR3 consists of 14 residues. J lost 5 bases, V lost 0 bases, and 4 bases had no gene match. CDR1 SGDLS and CDR2 YYNGEE come from the germline V gene. The CDR3 region has the DNA TGTGCCAGCAGCGTAGCCGGGGGGTCTGAGACCCAGTACTTC. It codes for CASSVAGGSETQYF.

V gene TRBV19 combines with J gene TRBJ2-7; D is undetermined. The closer fit of TRBJ2-5 to the DNA end suggests the J call may be wrong. The CDR3 length is 13 residues. Germline V gene lookup returns CDR1 LNHDA and CDR2 SQIVND (reference sequence). CDR3 sequence reads: CASSIQVQETQYF. In DNA, the CDR3 is TGTGCCAGTAGTATACAGGTACAAGAGACCCAGTACTTC.

The rearrangement uses TRBV6-5 and TRBJ2-5, with D possibly TRBD1 on 5 matching bases. The CDR3 consists of 16 residues. Germline V gene sequence: CDR1 MNHEY, CDR2 SVGAGI. Trimming shortened V by 3 bases and J by 5 bases, and 19 bases separated the two germline ends. Here the CDR3 reads CASSYSPTVPWETQYF. The CDR3 DNA reads TGTGCCAGCAGTTATTCCCCGACAGTCCCATGGGAGACCCAGTACTTC.

This chain connects TRBV7-8 to TRBJ1-3; 7 bases are shared with TRBD1. CDR1 and CDR2 from the germline V gene are SGHVS and FQNEAQ. V lost 5 bases and J lost 1; bases outside the gene matches: 5. This CDR3 is 15 amino acids long. The CDR3 DNA reads TGTGCCAGCAGCAATACAGGGGAATCTGGAAACACCATATATTTT. It is translated as CASSNTGESGNTIYF.

V and J are TRBV7-2 and TRBJ1-5, with D possibly TRBD1 on 5 matching bases. The V end was cut by 6 bases, the J end by 2 bases, with 11 bases between. The CDR3 is 14 amino acids. The germline gives CDR1 SGHTA, CDR2 FQGNSA. The CDR3 bases are TGTGCCAGCAGTTCCAGGGTGCGCAATCAGCCCCAGCATTTT. Its protein is CASSSRVRNQPQHF.

This clone was seen once. The chain recombines TRBV7-6 with TRBJ1-5; 7 positions match TRBD1. In germline, CDR1 is SGHVS, CDR2 FNYEAQ. J lost 2 bases, V lost 5 bases, and 9 bases had no gene match. This CDR3 region has 16 residues. The CDR3 spells CASSATTGLGNQPQHF. CDR3 DNA: TGTGCCAGCAGCGCCACGACAGGGTTAGGCAATCAGCCCCAGCATTTT.

V is TRBV28 and J is TRBJ1-1; D not resolved. There are 12 residues in the CDR3. Germline CDR1 MDHEN, CDR2 SYDVKM. Deletions cut 6 bases from V and 8 bases from J, with 13 bases between. The CDR3 sequence: CASSTTPAEAFF. In nucleotides, the CDR3 is TGTGCCAGCAGCACCACTCCCGCCGAAGCTTTCTTT.

This sequence joins TRBV19 and TRBJ2-5; TRBD1 agrees at 7 bases. The CDR3 runs 19 residues. CDR1 and CDR2 (germline): LNHDA, SQIVND (reference sequence). Trimming at V came to 5 bases and at J to 0 bases, leaving 18 bases not matched to a gene. CDR3 sequence (DNA): TGTGCCAGTAGTCCATGGGAAGGGGGCGTCGAGTGGGACCAAGAGACCCAGTACTTC. As protein: CASSPWEGGVEWDQETQYF.

The genes are TRBV7-2 and TRBJ2-7; 12 bases map to TRBD2. The length of the CDR3 is 16 residues. From germline, CDR1 is SGHTA and CDR2 FQGNSA. J gave up 5 bases and V 1 base, and 6 bases lay outside the gene matches. CDR3 region: CASSLVTSGRNHEQYF. In DNA form, the CDR3 reads TGTGCCAGCAGCTTAGTTACTAGCGGGAGGAACCACGAGCAGTACTTC.

In this sample, this clone turned up a few times. This chain joins TRBV30 and TRBJ1-1; D not resolved. The CDR3 spans 13 residues. Germline CDR1 and CDR2: GTSNPN and SVGIG (reference sequence). V lost 1 base, J lost 5 bases, and 11 bases lay in between. CDR3 coding DNA: TGTGCCTGGAGTGGTTTTTCGGTGACTGAAGCTTTCTTT. Protein: CAWSGFSVTEAFF.

Here the CDR3 DNA reads TGCAGCGTCCGACCCGGGGGGGCCTACGAGCAGTACTTC. This gives the protein CSVRPGGAYEQYF. V usage is TRBV29-1 and J usage is TRBJ2-7, with TRBD2 matching 8 bases. The CDR3 is 13 residues long. Per germline, CDR1 SQVTM and CDR2 ANQGSEA. The J segment lost 2 bases and the V segment lost 6 bases, leaving 6 bases of the junction unmatched.

The rearrangement links TRBV10-1 to TRBJ2-7, with D perhaps matching TRBD2 (5 bases). Germline V gives CDR1 WNHNN, CDR2 SYGVQD (reference sequence). This CDR3 has 16 amino acids. Trimming cost V 4 bases and J 0 bases, with 16 bases left between them. This CDR3 reads CASSVDLGLPSYEQYF. The CDR3 DNA reads as TGCGCCAGCAGTGTGGACCTCGGACTCCCCTCCTACGAGCAGTACTTC.

The chain links TRBV27 to TRBJ2-7; a possible D gene is TRBD1 (5 bases). The V end was cut by 2 bases, the J end by 7 bases, with 12 bases between. The length of the CDR3 is 13 residues. The germline V gene encodes CDR1 MNHEY and CDR2 SMNVEV (reference sequence). CDR3 residues: CASSLGAAEEQYF. The CDR3 DNA follows: TGTGCCAGCAGTTTAGGGGCGGCGGAAGAGCAGTACTTC.

DNA for the CDR3: TGTGCCAGCAGCTTTGTATTGAGAGGACAGGGGGCCTACGAGCAGTACTTC. This sequence encodes CASSFVLRGQGAYEQYF. The chain is built from TRBV5-6 and TRBJ2-7, with 10 bases fitting TRBD1. The CDR3 is made up of 17 amino acids. CDR1 and CDR2 (germline): SGHDT, YYEEEE. V gave up 2 bases and J gave up 2 bases; unmatched junction bases: 10. Together with reference TRBV5-6 and TRBJ2-7, the CDR3 gives the full variable domain: DAGVTQSPTHLIKTRGQQVTLRCSPKSGHDTVSWYQQALGQGPQFIFQYYEEEERQRGNFPDRFSGHQFPNYSSELNVNALLLGDSALYLCASSFVLRGQGAYEQYFGPGTRLTVT.

The chain employs TRBV27 and TRBJ2-2; D perhaps matches TRBD2 (6 bases). Deletions cut 0 bases from V and 5 bases from J, with 22 bases between. Germline CDR1 MNHEY, CDR2 SMNVEV (reference sequence). The CDR3 sequence is 19 residues long. The DNA for the CDR3 is TGTGCCAGCAGTTTATCGTCCCCTGAAGGAGGGGTTTGGACCGGGGAGCTGTTTTTT. This sequence encodes CASSLSSPEGGVWTGELFF.

J is TRBJ2-5 and V is TRBV7-9; D remains unclear. The CDR3 spans 12 residues. Germline V gene sequence: CDR1 SEHNR, CDR2 FQNEAQ (reference sequence). The V and J ends lost 1 base and 5 bases respectively, with 5 bases between them. The CDR3 bases are TGTGCCAGCAGCTTAGTAATGGAGACCCAGTACTTC. Protein sequence: CASSLVMETQYF.

This clone showed up just once. The chain's CDR3 is CASSPRAAEPYNEQFF. DNA for the CDR3: TGTGCCAGCAGCCCCAGGGCTGCGGAACCCTACAATGAGCAGTTCTTC. The chain couples TRBV27 to TRBJ2-1; D may be TRBD1 (5 bases). The CDR3 totals 16 residues. Germline V gives CDR1 MNHEY, CDR2 SMNVEV (reference sequence). V was pared by 6 bases and J by 2 bases, with 17 bases between.

As regards this clone: Additional DNA sequences in this sample encode the identical CDR3. The chain couples TRBV5-1 to TRBJ1-1, with a weak D call TRBD1 (6 bases). V was pared by 4 bases and J by 1 base, with 11 bases between. Germline V lookup: CDR1 SGHRS, CDR2 YFSETQ. This CDR3 contains 14 residues. As DNA, the CDR3 is TGCGCCAGCAGCCTTCCGACAGGGAACACTGAAGCTTTCTTT. Its protein is CASSLPTGNTEAFF.

This clone was detected a few times. The chain carries TRBV10-1 and TRBJ2-3; 7 bases match TRBD2. Unmatched junction bases numbered 11, after V lost 3 bases and J lost 5 bases. CDR1 and CDR2 from the germline V gene are WNHNN and SYGVQD (reference sequence). The CDR3 runs 16 residues. The CDR3 loop is CASSDMVQREIDTQYF. In nucleotides, the CDR3 is TGCGCCAGCAGTGATATGGTCCAGCGGGAAATAGATACGCAGTATTTT.

This rearrangement joins TRBV7-3 to TRBJ2-2, with TRBD1 as a possible D gene (6 bases). Trimming took 2 bases from V and 4 from J, leaving 14 bases between them. CDR3 length: 16 amino acids. The germline V gene has CDR1 SGHTA and CDR2 FQGTGA. The CDR3 bases are TGTGCCAGCAGCTTAGGACAGATGAGACTCACCGGGGAGCTGTTTTTT. This translates into CASSLGQMRLTGELFF.

The genes are TRBV29-1 and TRBJ1-1; 7 bases map to TRBD1. Per the germline V gene, CDR1 is SQVTM and CDR2 is ANQGSEA. This CDR3 is built from 13 residues. The V and J ends lost 7 bases and 7 bases, in that order; junction bases with no gene match: 12. The CDR3 DNA is TGCAGCGCGGAGACAGGGAACGGCTATGAAGCTTTCTTT. Amino acids: CSAETGNGYEAFF.

This clone was seen a handful of times. The chain links TRBV7-2 to TRBJ2-7, with 9 positions matching TRBD2. CDR1 and CDR2 from the germline V gene are SGHTA and FQGNSA. This CDR3 has 18 residues. V dropped 2 bases and J dropped 0; count of bases not matched to a gene: 11. Here the CDR3 reads CASSLMASGMVSSYEQYF. In nucleotides, the CDR3 is TGTGCCAGCAGCTTAATGGCTAGCGGGATGGTTAGCTCCTACGAGCAGTACTTC.

This chain links TRBV19 with TRBJ1-5, with 8 bases that match TRBD1. V lost 6 bases, J lost 0 bases, and 4 bases stayed unmatched. The CDR3 has 15 residues. Germline-derived CDR1 and CDR2 are LNHDA and SQIVND (reference sequence). CDR3 amino acids: CASSTTGDSNQPQHF. CDR3 sequence (DNA): TGTGCCAGTAGCACGACAGGGGATAGCAATCAGCCCCAGCATTTT.

This chain links TRBV18 with TRBJ2-7; no clear D. The germline V and J ends were trimmed by 2 bases and 0 bases, with 14 bases remaining between them. CDR3 size: 16 residues. Germline assignment: CDR1 KGHSH and CDR2 LQKENI. The CDR3: CASSPKNSPTSYEQYF. Written as DNA, the CDR3 is TGTGCCAGCTCACCAAAAAACAGCCCTACCTCCTACGAGCAGTACTTC.

The V gene is TRBV29-1, the J gene TRBJ2-5; TRBD1 aligns across 8 bases. The CDR3 length is 12 residues. The V segment lost 7 bases and the J segment 5 bases; nucleotides outside the gene matches: 6. Germline V gene data show CDR1 as SQVTM and CDR2 as ANQGSEA. CDR3 DNA sequence: TGCAGCGCTAAACAGGGGGGCGAGACCCAGTACTTC. Amino acid sequence: CSAKQGGETQYF.

The chain links TRBV6-5 to TRBJ2-1, with TRBD2 as a possible D gene (5 bases). The CDR3 length is 12 residues. V was trimmed by 8 bases and J by 6 bases, leaving 11 bases between them. Germline assignment: CDR1 MNHEY and CDR2 SVGAGI. The CDR3 sequence is CASRGGSNEQFF. CDR3 sequence (DNA): TGTGCCAGCCGCGGAGGTTCCAATGAGCAGTTCTTC.